What follows are 4 T cell receptor beta chains derived from one specimen sequenced in a study of breast tumors, draining lymph nodes, adjacent tissues. TCRdb analysed the multiplex PCR reads with MiXCR anew, one entry per CDR3 protein. The sample contains thousands of distinct CDR3 sequences, under 50% of which appear only once. Sequenced sample: tumor-adjacent breast tissue. The receptors stem from a female donor with breast cancer. Some clones in this sample may be carry-over from other donors' samples.

Relative to its sample, this clonotype is medium-sized. The chain couples TRBV12-3 or TRBV12-4 to TRBJ1-2; D is unresolved. The CDR3 runs to 13 residues. Trimming removed 2 bases at V and 2 bases at J, with 6 bases between. CDR3 sequence reads: CASSLTENYGYTF. Written as DNA, the CDR3 is TGTGCCAGCAGTTTAACAGAAAACTATGGCTACACCTTC.

The V gene is TRBV5-5, the J gene TRBJ2-7; D tentatively reads TRBD1 or TRBD2 (5 bases each). Germline V gene sequence: CDR1 SGHKS, CDR2 YYEKEE (reference sequence). This CDR3 has 12 amino acids. With 0 bases removed from V and 4 bases from J, the gap between germline ends came to 5 bases. The CDR3 DNA reads TGTGCCAGCAGCTTGGGGGGGTACGAGCAGTACTTC. It translates to CASSLGGYEQYF. The full variable domain, with the rest looked up from reference TRBV5-5 and TRBJ2-7, is DAGVTQSPTHLIKTRGQQVTLRCSPISGHKSVSWYQQVLGQGPQFIFQYYEKEERGRGNFPDRFSARQFPNYSSELNVNALLLGDSALYLCASSLGGYEQYFGPGTRLTVT.

Sample share makes this clonotype medium-sized (0.01 to 0.1%). The CDR3 DNA is TGCAGTGCTAGAGAAGGACAGGGCGGATACGAGCAGTACTTC. Residues: CSAREGQGGYEQYF. The chain couples TRBV20-1 to TRBJ2-7, with TRBD1 matching 8 bases. V was clipped by 0 bases and J by 4 bases; unmatched bases: 5. Germline lookup yields CDR1 DFQATT and CDR2 SNEGSKA (reference sequence). This CDR3 has 14 residues.

This chain links TRBV18 with TRBJ2-5; tentatively, D is TRBD1 or TRBD2 (6 bases each). The CDR3 runs to 14 residues. Germline CDR1 KGHSH, CDR2 LQKENI. Trimming left V 3 bases short and J 3 bases short, with 11 bases between. The CDR3 DNA is TGTGCCAGCTCACCGGGGGGCACGAAAGAGACCCAGTACTTC. Translated, it gives CASSPGGTKETQYF.